Presented here are 10 T cell receptor beta chains from one specimen sequenced in a study of glioma-infiltrating T cells after dendritic cell vaccination. Only in-frame clones appear in the TCRdb table, and some are missing; sequencing was by immunoSEQ multiplex PCR. The table has 30,000 to 40,000 clones, roughly four fifths seen once; the top ten hold under 10%. Sequenced here: blood, sampled before dendritic cell vaccination. The receptors derive from a human donor with glioblastoma.

The rearrangement joins TRBV18 to TRBJ2-5, with 8 bases identical to TRBD2. From germline, CDR1 is KGHSH and CDR2 LQKENI. The length of the CDR3 is 14 residues. V lost 5 bases, J lost 5 bases, and 7 bases stayed unmatched. This CDR3 is CASSYQGLGETQYF. The CDR3 region has the DNA TGTGCCAGCTCATACCAGGGACTAGGGGAGACCCAGTACTTC.

J is TRBJ1-3 and V is TRBV7-8; 7 positions match TRBD1. The V segment lost 5 bases and the J segment 0 bases; nucleotides outside the gene matches: 10. Germline V CDR1 and CDR2: SGHVS, FQNEAQ. The CDR3 length is 17 residues. For the CDR3, the DNA is TGTGCCAGCAGCCCCCGAGGAGGGGGCGACTCTGGAAACACCATATATTTT. Its translation: CASSPRGGGDSGNTIYF.

The chain carries TRBV6-4 and TRBJ1-5; 8 bases match TRBD1. The V segment lost 6 bases and the J segment 6 bases; nucleotides outside the gene matches: 13. In germline, CDR1 is MRHNA, CDR2 SNTAGT. The CDR3 extends over 16 amino acids. The CDR3 coding sequence is TGTGCCAGCAGGGCCCTCTCCAGGGGGCCGGGTCAGCCCCAGCATTTT. Encoded protein: CASRALSRGPGQPQHF.

The chain is built from TRBV4-1 and TRBJ1-2; weak D call: TRBD1 (5 bases). This CDR3 spans 14 amino acids. Trimming cost V 2 bases and J 8 bases, with 15 bases left between them. In germline, CDR1 is MGHRA, CDR2 YSYEKL. The CDR3 region is CASSQPLKGWGYTF. DNA of the CDR3: TGCGCCAGCAGCCAACCCCTGAAGGGGTGGGGCTACACCTTC.

Concerning this clone: Other DNA sequences in this sample translate to the same CDR3. The chain carries TRBV29-1 and TRBJ2-3; tentatively, D is TRBD2 (6 bases). Trimming took off 7 bases at V and 2 bases at J, with 16 bases between the two ends. This CDR3 spans 14 amino acids. The germline V gene has CDR1 SQVTM and CDR2 ANQGSEA. CDR3 protein: CSAEYGGFTDTQYF. CDR3 DNA sequence: TGCAGCGCCGAATACGGGGGATTCACAGATACGCAGTATTTT.

This clone was seen only once. This sample also contains other DNA sequences that code for the same CDR3. The V and J genes are TRBV4-3 and TRBJ1-6, with D uncertain. This CDR3 region has 15 residues. Trimming stripped 1 base from V and 6 bases from J, with 10 bases between. Germline V gene lookup returns CDR1 LGHNA and CDR2 YSLEER. In nucleotides, the CDR3 is TGCGCCAGCAGCCAAGTGAACGGTATTAATTCACCCCTCCACTTT. Its translation is CASSQVNGINSPLHF.

This clone has a single count. This CDR3 is also generated by other DNA sequences in the sample. The genes are TRBV2 and TRBJ2-7; 9 positions agree with TRBD1. This CDR3 spans 16 amino acids. V was pared by 6 bases and J by 12 bases, with 21 bases of the junction left unmatched. Germline V lookup: CDR1 SNHLY, CDR2 FYNNEI. The DNA of the CDR3 is TGTGCCAGCAGGCGAGCGTACGGGACAGGGTTTGATAGTTTGTACTTC. Its protein is CASRRAYGTGFDSLYF.

V gene TRBV11-2 combines with J gene TRBJ1-2, with D hard to call. In germline, CDR1 is SGHAT, CDR2 FQNNGV. The CDR3 length is 16 residues. The V end lost 7 bases, the J end lost 4 bases, and 22 bases lay between the germline ends. The CDR3 DNA reads TGTGCCAGCACCCAATTGCCCCCGAGTTGGGCCTATGGCTACACCTTC. This gives the protein CASTQLPPSWAYGYTF.

The chain employs TRBV19 and TRBJ1-4; 8 bases are shared with TRBD1. The CDR3 contains 15 residues. After removal of 7 bases from V and 0 bases from J, the junction contained 4 bases not matched to a gene. The V gene's germline CDR1 is LNHDA and CDR2 SQIVND (reference sequence). The CDR3 DNA is TGTGCCAGTAAGGGACAGGCCGCAACTAATGAAAAACTGTTTTTT. Protein sequence: CASKGQAATNEKLFF.

V and J are TRBV6-6 and TRBJ1-4, with a possible D match to TRBD1 (6 bases). The CDR3 length is 14 residues. V was shortened by 2 bases and J by 8 bases, with 12 bases between the two germline ends. Germline-derived CDR1 and CDR2 are MNHNY and SVGAGI (reference sequence). The CDR3 DNA is TGTGCCAGCAGTTACACCGGACAGAAAGAAAAACTGTTTTTT. It specifies CASSYTGQKEKLFF.